The 23 T cell receptor beta chains below all came from one sample that was sequenced in a study of tumor-infiltrating lymphocytes in primary liver carcinoma. Unsorted whole blood yielded the blood RNA, and germline DNA was also extracted. The input was around 530 ng total RNA; TCR beta cDNA was made from it with a constant-region primer. Researchers made the TCR beta libraries by running three nested multiplex PCR rounds with slightly modified ARM-PCR. Investigators reported that the first two PCR rounds, at around 11 cycles each, used TRBV1-TRBV30 forward primers with a C-beta reverse primer. Via MiXCR, TCRdb re-called the multiplex PCR reads, giving one row per CDR3 protein. The sample contains 310,000 or so distinct CDR3 sequences, less than 70% of which appear only once. The sample consisted of peripheral blood. Receptors were obtained from a man aged 35 to 55 with primary liver carcinoma and hepatitis B virus infection.

A remark on this clonotype: A much larger clonotype is one base distant, so this may be a read error. V and J are TRBV5-5 and TRBJ1-1; 7 nucleotides agree with TRBD1. CDR1 is SGHKS and CDR2 is YYEKEE in the germline V gene (reference sequence). The CDR3 totals 13 residues. The CDR3 coding sequence is TGTGTCAGCAGCTGGGGACAGCATGCATATGCTTTCTTT. Translation gives CVSSWGQHAYAFF. Based on the CDR3 plus reference TRBV5-5 and TRBJ1-1, the full variable domain is DAGVTQSPTHLIKTRGQQVTLRCSPISGHKSVSWYQQVLGQGPQFIFQYYEKEERGRGNFPDRFSARQFPNYSSELNVNALLLGDSALYLCVSSWGQHAYAFFGQGTRLTVV.

A few counts support this clonotype. The chain couples TRBV4-1 to TRBJ2-6; D not certain. Germline loops: CDR1 MGHRA, CDR2 YSYEKL. The CDR3 spans 13 residues. V lost 1 base and J 15 bases, leaving 13 bases between the germline ends. CDR3 nucleotides: TGCGCCAGCAGCCAAGCATCGTATAGGGCCCTGACTTTC. Encoded protein: CASSQASYRALTF.

This clonotype came up many times. This chain connects TRBV10-1 to TRBJ2-7; D may be TRBD2 (6 bases). Between the trimmed V and J ends, which lost 11 bases and 6 bases, there was a span of 14 bases. The CDR3 is 11 residues long. Germline V gives CDR1 WNHNN, CDR2 SYGVQD (reference sequence). The CDR3 DNA follows: TGCGCCTCGGGGGATGGGCGCGAGCAGTACTTC. Its translation is CASGDGREQYF.

The chain recombines TRBV7-8 with TRBJ2-3, with TRBD1 as a possible D gene (6 bases). V was shortened by 2 bases and J by 5 bases, with 14 bases between the two germline ends. The CDR3 spans 15 residues. Germline CDR1 is SGHVS and CDR2 is FQNEAQ. CDR3 sequence: CASSLYRDLIDTQYF. Here the CDR3 DNA reads TGTGCCAGCAGCTTATACAGGGATCTCATAGATACGCAGTATTTT.

This clonotype was detected many times. The V gene is TRBV6-6, the J gene TRBJ2-7, with 9 bases lining up with TRBD2. This CDR3 has 15 amino acids. Losses at the gene ends were 7 bases for V and 4 bases for J; bases not matched to a gene: 11. Germline CDR1 MNHNY, CDR2 SVGAGI (reference sequence). In DNA form, the CDR3 reads TGTGCCAGCACCAGCACGCGGGAGGGCACTTACGAGCAGTACTTC. Protein product: CASTSTREGTYEQYF.

This clonotype was recorded many times. The gene calls are TRBV10-3 and TRBJ2-5; 8 bases are a match to TRBD2. CDR3 length: 15 residues. V shed 10 bases, J shed 1 base, and the junction held 11 bases outside the gene matches. Germline V lookup: CDR1 ENHRY, CDR2 SYGVKD. Here the CDR3 DNA reads TGTGCCACCACCGGGGGGGCTGATGTCCAAGAGACCCAGTACTTC. Protein sequence: CATTGGADVQETQYF.

About this clonotype: One base away lies a much larger clone, so this may be a sequencing read error. Here the CDR3 DNA reads TGTGCCAGCAGCCCTGGGACTAGCGGCAATCAGTTCTTC. Translated, it gives CASSPGTSGNQFF. This chain joins TRBV6-2 or TRBV6-3 and TRBJ2-1; 11 bases match TRBD2. Germline values: CDR1 MNHEY, CDR2 SVGEGT. CDR3 length: 13 amino acids. Unmatched junction bases numbered 8, after V lost 6 bases and J lost 13 bases.

The table lists this clonotype with many counts. The V and J genes are TRBV5-4 and TRBJ1-2, with 8 bases matching TRBD1. Germline V gives CDR1 SGHNT, CDR2 YYREEE (reference sequence). This CDR3 spans 14 amino acids. The V and J ends lost 1 base and 7 bases, in that order; junction bases with no gene match: 6. The CDR3 here is CASSLNQGAGGYTF. The CDR3 nucleotides read TGTGCCAGCAGCTTGAACCAGGGGGCAGGTGGCTACACCTTC.

Concerning this clonotype: This may arise from a read error, as a much more abundant clone is one base away. The chain is built from TRBV6-1 and TRBJ2-2; D is possibly TRBD1 (6 bases). Germline-derived CDR1 and CDR2 are MNHNS and SASEGT. This CDR3 region has 12 residues. This CDR3 reads CASNGDTGDLFF. The CDR3 DNA reads as TGTGCCAGCAACGGGGACACCGGGGATCTGTTTTTT.

Note on this clonotype: A much larger clonotype is one base distant, so this may be a read error. CDR3 bases: TGCGCCAGCAGCCAAGATATCAGTAACTATGGCTACACCTTC. Translating it yields CASSQDISNYGYTF. This rearrangement joins TRBV4-3 to TRBJ1-2; D call uncertain. The germline gives CDR1 LGHNA, CDR2 YSLEER. The CDR3 runs 14 residues. V shed 0 bases and J shed 1 base, with 6 bases lying between them.

The chain links TRBV11-1 to TRBJ2-2, with a weak D call TRBD2 (5 bases). The V end lost 5 bases, the J end lost 4 bases, and 20 bases lay between the germline ends. The CDR3 sequence is 17 residues long. Germline CDR1 SGHAT, CDR2 FQDESV (reference sequence). CDR3 protein: CASSHPGAGLSTGELFF. CDR3 bases: TGTGCCAGCAGCCACCCTGGCGCGGGCCTGAGCACCGGGGAGCTGTTTTTT.

With respect to this clonotype: At one of its ends the junction is not consistent with the germline gene, which may arise from a read error. The chain has TRBV11-2 and TRBJ1-5; D is ambiguous. This CDR3 comprises 14 residues. CDR1 and CDR2 (germline): SGHAT, FQNNGV. CDR3 DNA sequence: TGTGGCAGCAGCATTGGACGTAGCAATCAGCCCCAACATTTT. This codes for CGSSIGRSNQPQHF.

The V gene is TRBV15, the J gene TRBJ1-5; tentatively, D is TRBD1 (6 bases). Germline V gene lookup returns CDR1 LNHNV and CDR2 YYDKDF (reference sequence). V was trimmed by 5 bases and J by 5 bases, leaving 7 bases between them. The CDR3 covers 12 residues. The CDR3 reads CATSRQDQPQHF. CDR3 DNA: TGTGCCACCAGCCGACAGGATCAGCCCCAGCATTTT. Looking up the rest from reference TRBV15 and TRBJ1-5 gives the full variable domain: DAMVIQNPRYQVTQFGKPVTLSCSQTLNHNVMYWYQQKSSQAPKLLFHYYDKDFNNEADTPDNFQSRRPNTSFCFLDIRSPGLGDTAMYLCATSRQDQPQHFGDGTRLSIL.

This clonotype has just one count. A much larger clone sits a single nucleotide away, making a read error possible. Because the CDR3's place on the DNA is in doubt, the DNA is left out and the CDR3 is given as listed by TCRdb. The chain links TRBV5-4 to TRBJ2-7; the table's D call TRBD1 went unverified against the DNA. The CDR3 region is 13 residues in length, termini included. Germline loops: CDR1 SGHNT, CDR2 YYREEE (reference sequence). The CDR3 reads CASSLVGAGIWYF.

Judged by abundance, this clonotype is medium-sized. The chain combines TRBV11-2 with TRBJ2-1; 10 bases map to TRBD2. Germline V CDR1 and CDR2: SGHAT, FQNNGV. CDR3 length equals 16 residues. Trimming cost V 4 bases and J 3 bases; bases outside gene matches: 6. This CDR3 reads CASSYRSSGSYNEQFF. DNA of the CDR3: TGTGCCAGCAGCTACAGGTCTAGCGGGAGCTACAATGAGCAGTTCTTC.

As regards this clonotype: A read error is likely, as this CDR3 ends without the conserved phenylalanine or tryptophan. It is unclear where the CDR3 begins or ends on the DNA, so no DNA is shown, and the CDR3 is as TCRdb lists it. This rearrangement joins TRBV4-3 to TRBJ2-1; the D call in the table, TRBD2, was not verified against the DNA. Germline values: CDR1 LGHNA, CDR2 YSLEER. The CDR3 has 15 residues if both end residues are counted. The CDR3 sequence: CASSQDLEGGREQFV.

V gene TRBV4-1 combines with J gene TRBJ2-1; D is unclear. The CDR3 is made up of 13 amino acids. V lost 1 base and J lost 4, with 5 bases in between. CDR1 is MGHRA, CDR2 YSYEKL, per germline. CDR3 nucleotides: TGCGCCAGCAGCCAAGTCTGGTACAATGAGCAGTTCTTC. It translates to CASSQVWYNEQFF.

The chain uses TRBV5-1 and TRBJ2-1; tentatively, D is TRBD1 or TRBD2 (5 bases each). CDR3 length: 15 amino acids. CDR1 is SGHRS, CDR2 YFSETQ, per germline. Trimming removed 0 bases at V and 4 bases at J, with 11 bases between. This CDR3 reads CASSLGPGLYNEQFF. The DNA for the CDR3 is TGCGCCAGCAGCTTGGGTCCGGGGCTATACAATGAGCAGTTCTTC.

This clonotype was counted ten times or more. V usage is TRBV4-2 and J usage is TRBJ1-5, with unresolved D. V lost 0 bases to trimming and J lost 3 bases, with 9 bases between them. The germline CDR1 and CDR2 sequences are LGHNA and YNFKEQ. The CDR3 contains 15 residues. The CDR3 loop reads CASSQDLGINQPQHF. The CDR3 nucleotides are TGTGCCAGCAGCCAAGATTTGGGAATCAATCAGCCCCAGCATTTT.

About this clonotype itself: A much bigger clone sits one base away, suggesting this may be a read error. The V and J genes are TRBV12-3 or TRBV12-4 and TRBJ2-7; 12 bases fit TRBD2. The junction had 4 bases not matched to a gene; V was cut back by 7 bases and J by 6 bases. The CDR3 spans 13 residues. The DNA for the CDR3 is TGTGCCAGCAAAACTAGCGGGAGGTGCGAGCAGTACTTC. It is translated as CASKTSGRCEQYF.

Concerning this clonotype itself: One end of the junction does not line up with germline, which may come from a read error. The chain joins TRBV5-1 to TRBJ2-1; possibly TRBD1 for D (5 bases). The CDR3 spans 14 residues. CDR1 SGHRS and CDR2 YFSETQ come from the germline V gene. The CDR3 DNA follows: TGCGCCAACAGCTTGTTGGACACGAGGAATGAGCAGTTCTTC. It specifies CANSLLDTRNEQFF. Full variable domain (missing parts from reference TRBV5-1 and TRBJ2-1): KAGVTQTPRYLIKTRGQQVTLSCSPISGHRSVSWYQQTPGQGLQFLFEYFSETQRNKGNFPGRFSGRQFSNSRSEMNVSTLELGDSALYLCANSLLDTRNEQFFGPGTRLTVL.

This clonotype was recorded many times. The chain has TRBV29-1 and TRBJ1-4, with 7 bases matching TRBD1. The CDR3 is 15 residues long. The V and J ends lost 4 bases and 0 bases, in that order; junction bases with no gene match: 5. The germline V gene has CDR1 SQVTM and CDR2 ANQGSEA. The CDR3, as DNA: TGCAGCGTTGTTGACAGGGACACAACTAATGAAAAACTGTTTTTT. Its protein product is CSVVDRDTTNEKLFF.

As for this clonotype: At one end the junction does not follow the germline gene, possibly because of a read error. CDR3 amino acids: CASSSGQARNIQYF. CDR3 nucleotide sequence: TGTGCCAGCAGTTCGGGACAAGCCAGAAACATTCAGTACTTC. The rearrangement joins TRBV28 to TRBJ2-4, with D perhaps matching TRBD1 (6 bases). CDR1 and CDR2 from the germline V gene are MDHEN and SYDVKM. The CDR3 has 14 amino acids.